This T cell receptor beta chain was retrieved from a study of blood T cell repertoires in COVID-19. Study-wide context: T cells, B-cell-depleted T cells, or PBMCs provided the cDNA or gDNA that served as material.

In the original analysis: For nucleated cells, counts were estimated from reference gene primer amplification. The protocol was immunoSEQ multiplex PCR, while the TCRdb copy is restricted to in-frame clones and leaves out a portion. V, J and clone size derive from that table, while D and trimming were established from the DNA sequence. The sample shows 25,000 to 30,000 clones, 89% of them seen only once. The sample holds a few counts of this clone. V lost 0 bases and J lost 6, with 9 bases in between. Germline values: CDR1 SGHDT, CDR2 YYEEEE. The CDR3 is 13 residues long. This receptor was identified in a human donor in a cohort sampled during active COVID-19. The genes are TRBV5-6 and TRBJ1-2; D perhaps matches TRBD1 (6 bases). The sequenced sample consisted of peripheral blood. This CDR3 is CASSLEGEDGYTF. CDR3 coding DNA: TGTGCCAGCAGCTTGGAGGGGGAAGATGGCTACACCTTC.